Listed here is a single TCR beta chain. This clonotype has ten or more counts. What antigen it recognizes has not been identified. No base quality values were provided; no much bigger clone lies one nucleotide off. Including the terminal cysteine and phenylalanine, the CDR3 comprises 15 residues. Only the CDR3 DNA is retained, 45 bases long and in frame from the first base. According to the germline V gene (reference sequence), CDR1 reads MNHNY and CDR2 reads SVGAGI. The trim is 2 bases for V and 7 bases for J, with a gap of 17 bases between the germline ends. The sample originates from a study of neurological immune-mediated disorders (dated by TCRdb to between 2019 and 2020). Background on the whole study: Peripheral blood TCR-beta repertoires from HTLV-I-associated myelopathy (HAM/TSP) patients, multiple sclerosis patients and healthy controls were compared by UMI-based sequencing. The 90 to 110 TCR-beta libraries covered PBMC samples along with longitudinal samples, technical triplicates, and paired sorted CD4+ and CD8+ T-cell subsets. The cohort included around 70 subjects: approximately 15 with HAM/TSP, about 35 with multiple sclerosis, and roughly 20 healthy controls.

Overall results and qualifications from the work: TCR clonal expansion was highest in HAM/TSP patients and lowest in MS patients, with MS patients falling below even healthy controls. No identical CDR3 amino acid sequences were shared among expanded clones across subjects, suggesting private TCR-beta repertoires in all groups.

Blood bank volunteers in Maryland, USA served as the healthy controls. Unsorted PBMC libraries were generated from 2 million PBMCs stored in RNAlater at -80 °C until RNA extraction. PBMCs were separated from peripheral blood using Ficoll-Hypaque density gradient centrifugation and then cryopreserved in liquid nitrogen. cDNA was synthesized by template-switch 5'RACE using a primer carrying a 10-nucleotide random unique molecular identifier by which each TCR transcript was tagged. Every sequencing run yielded over 160 million TCR-beta sequences covering 15-18 subjects. The RNeasy kit was used to extract total RNA. TCR-beta VDJ regions were amplified with primers for the TCR constant region and the 5'RACE anchor, using the KAPA Real-time Library Amplification kit. Sample indexes and Illumina adaptors were added in a first PCR, and a second PCR then increased library yield. After Ampure bead purification, the TCR product of roughly 650 bp was size-selected on a 2% E-gel SizeSelection system. Library quality was checked on a Bioanalyzer, concentration was measured with Qubit, and libraries were quantified with the Kapa Library Quantification kit before pooling. An Illumina HiSeq 2500 was used to sequence the libraries paired-end at 2 x 150 bp. To increase sequence diversity, about 25-31% phiX was spiked into each library pool. As for the authors' bioinformatics: The UMI-based MiGEC pipeline processed quality-filtered reads and removed over 75% of raw TCR sequences during error correction. IMGT germline references were used for aligning VDJ genes, and each clonotype was defined as a unique CDR3 amino acid sequence together with its V-J genes. Clonal expansion, Shannon diversity and CDR3 relatedness were evaluated with VDJtools (CalcPairwiseDistances, ClusterSamples), while phylogenetic trees were built in CLCbio workbench. Expanded clones were defined as having at least 8 unique UMIs, based on coefficient-of-variation modelling across technical triplicates. Starting from the raw public reads, TCRdb applied fastp trimming at Q25, assembled clones with MiXCR and retained in-frame beta chains. Each CDR3 protein gets just one entry, which takes the most common genes and DNA from the rows behind it. The authors' filters were not applied to this entry. Across this sample there are tens of thousands of distinct CDR3 sequences, with under 10% seen only once. The ten largest clonotypes hold less than 2% of the sample.

This sequence was found in a man in his fifties in good health. Sequencing was carried out using PBMCs. This chain is built from TRBV6-6 and TRBJ2-5; the D gene is perhaps TRBD2, from 6 matching bases. The CDR3 protein sequence reads: CASSYGGAAPATQYF. The DNA is as follows: TGTGCCAGCAGTTACGGCGGGGCCGCCCCGGCGACCCAGTACTTC.